This T cell receptor (beta chain) was captured in a study of CD8+CD57+ T cells in acquired aplastic anemia. Study in general: Yields of DNA that came from sorted CD4+ and CD8+ cells averaged 3.2 ug. There were 10 million to 12 million reads, on average, for CD4+ cells from healthy donors.

Genomic DNA provided the template from which TCR beta VDJ and CDR3 profiles were obtained. TCRdb fed the reads into MiXCR, producing one record per CDR3 protein. The sample carries around 33,000 distinct CDR3 sequences, more than 65% recorded once. With V trimmed by 6 bases and J by 7 bases, 7 bases remained unmatched. Germline-derived CDR1 and CDR2 are SNHLY and FYNNEI. The CDR3 consists of 14 residues. This clonotype was counted between two and nine times. Its antigen remains unidentified. Findings and limits, study-wide: Patients shared around 31 CD8+ CDR3 sequences with controls.

This chain connects TRBV2 to TRBJ2-7, with 12 bases that match TRBD1. Material: sorted CD4+, CD8+, or CD8+CD57+ T cells (not recorded which) from PBMCs. This TCR was sampled from a human donor in good health, serving as a control. The CDR3 bases are TGTGCCAGCAGGCAGGGACAGGGGGCTTGGGAGCAGTACTTC. Translating gives CASRQGQGAWEQYF.